This TCR beta chain was captured in a study of graft-versus-host responses after intestinal transplantation. Study context: Induction using anti-thymocyte globulin, followed by tacrolimus and steroids for roughly 3 years, was given to all recipients.

The CDR3 covers 13 residues. V lost 2 bases to trimming and J lost 6 bases, with 10 bases between them. CDR1 and CDR2 from the germline V gene are LGHNT and FRNRAP. Findings of the study overall: Early declines in HvG clones that occurred post-transplant were associated with peak circulating GvH clone levels.

Comment on this clone: Antigen unknown.

Some clones are missing from TCRdb's copy, which holds only in-frame ones; the method was immunoSEQ multiplex PCR. The sample consists of roughly 120,000 clones, about 92% of them appearing once. The chain uses TRBV12-5 and TRBJ1-1; D ambiguous. This sample comprised unstimulated CD8+ T cells sorted from spleen or lymph node cells, obtained before transplant. The clonotype comes from a human donor who was the organ donor for an intestinal transplant. This CDR3 reads CASGLSLQPEAFF. Written as DNA, the CDR3 is TGTGCTAGTGGTTTGTCCTTACAGCCTGAAGCTTTCTTT.